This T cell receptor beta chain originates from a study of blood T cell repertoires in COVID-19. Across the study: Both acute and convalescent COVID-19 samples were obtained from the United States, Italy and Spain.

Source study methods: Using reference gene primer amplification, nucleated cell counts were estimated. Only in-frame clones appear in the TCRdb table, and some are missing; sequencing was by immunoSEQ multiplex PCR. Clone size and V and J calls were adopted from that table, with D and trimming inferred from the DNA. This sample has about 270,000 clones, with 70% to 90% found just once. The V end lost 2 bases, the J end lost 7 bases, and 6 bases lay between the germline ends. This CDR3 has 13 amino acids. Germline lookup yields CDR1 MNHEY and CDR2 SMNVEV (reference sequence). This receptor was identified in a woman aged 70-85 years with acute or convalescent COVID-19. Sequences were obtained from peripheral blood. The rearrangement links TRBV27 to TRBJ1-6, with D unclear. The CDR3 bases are TGTGCCAGCAGTTTAGACGGGAATTCACCCCTCCACTTT. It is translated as CASSLDGNSPLHF.